The rows below give T cell receptor beta chains drawn from one sample of a study of blood T cell repertoires in COVID-19. Method: immunoSEQ multiplex PCR; TCRdb's copy keeps in-frame clones and lacks some. Of roughly 230,000 clones in the sample, approximately 85% were seen once. Sequenced input: peripheral blood. Receptor source: a man between 50 and 59 years old with COVID-19, enrolled during active disease. Each CDR3 is given with its conserved first and last residue. D genes are given only for firm matches. Expanded clones get a size class; other rows say once, few or many, or leave the size out.

v_call: TRBV5-1; cdr3_length: 13; d_call: -; j_call: TRBJ2-5; clone_size: once; cdr3_aa: CASSLTKPETQYF; cdr3_nt: TGCGCCAGCAGCTTGACCAAGCCGGAGACCCAGTACTTC
v_call: TRBV28; cdr3_length: 11; d_call: -; j_call: TRBJ1-6; clone_size: few; cdr3_aa: CASSGGLALHF; cdr3_nt: TGTGCCAGCAGTGGGGGCTTGGCCCTCCACTTT
v_call: TRBV28; cdr3_length: 14; d_call: -; j_call: TRBJ1-4; clone_size: -; cdr3_aa: CASSLSQVNEKLFF; cdr3_nt: TGTGCCAGCAGTTTATCACAGGTTAATGAAAAACTGTTTTTT
v_call: TRBV6-5; cdr3_length: 13; d_call: TRBD1; j_call: TRBJ1-2; clone_size: once; cdr3_aa: CASTSGGSLGYTF; cdr3_nt: TGTGCCAGCACATCAGGGGGCTCTCTTGGCTACACCTTC
v_call: TRBV7-9; cdr3_length: 12; d_call: TRBD2; j_call: TRBJ2-7; clone_size: -; cdr3_aa: CASSSGEYEQYF; cdr3_nt: TGTGCCAGCAGTAGCGGGGAATACGAGCAGTACTTC
v_call: TRBV5-1; cdr3_length: 16; d_call: TRBD2; j_call: TRBJ2-3; clone_size: -; cdr3_aa: CASSLVLAGAADTQYF; cdr3_nt: TGCGCCAGCAGCTTGGTACTAGCGGGGGCGGCAGATACGCAGTATTTT
v_call: TRBV5-5; cdr3_length: 12; d_call: -; j_call: TRBJ2-7; clone_size: -; cdr3_aa: CASSWTLYEQYF; cdr3_nt: TGTGCCAGCAGCTGGACACTGTACGAGCAGTACTTC
v_call: TRBV20-1; cdr3_length: 14; d_call: -; j_call: TRBJ2-2; clone_size: -; cdr3_aa: CSASSVTNTGELFF; cdr3_nt: TGCAGTGCTAGTTCAGTGACGAACACCGGGGAGCTGTTTTTT
v_call: TRBV9; cdr3_length: 17; d_call: TRBD2; j_call: TRBJ2-1; clone_size: -; cdr3_aa: CASSVTSGESSYNEQFF; cdr3_nt: TGTGCCAGCAGCGTAACTAGCGGGGAGTCATCCTACAATGAGCAGTTCTTC
v_call: TRBV6-5; cdr3_length: 14; d_call: TRBD1; j_call: TRBJ1-1; clone_size: -; cdr3_aa: CASTTTGSNTEAFF; cdr3_nt: TGTGCCAGCACTACGACAGGGAGTAACACTGAAGCTTTCTTT
v_call: TRBV19; cdr3_length: 13; d_call: TRBD1; j_call: TRBJ1-2; clone_size: -; cdr3_aa: CASSIKGANGYTF; cdr3_nt: TGTGCCAGTAGTATAAAGGGGGCCAATGGCTACACCTTC